These 24 T cell receptor beta chains were all obtained from the same sample, sequenced in a study of blood T cell repertoires in COVID-19. Repertoires were generated with immunoSEQ multiplex PCR, while TCRdb's copy carries only in-frame clones and drops some. The repertoire holds tens of thousands of clones, with about nine tenths as singletons. The sequenced material came from peripheral blood. These receptor sequences come from an elderly woman with active or convalescent COVID-19.

The rearrangement joins TRBV2 to TRBJ1-2; TRBD1 agrees at 10 bases. The CDR3 sequence is 15 residues long. Germline V lookup: CDR1 SNHLY, CDR2 FYNNEI. The V gene end was trimmed by 5 bases and the J gene end by 7 bases; junction bases not matched to a gene: 10. The CDR3 region has the DNA TGTGCCAGCAGTCCCCGACAGGGGGCGGGGAGTGGCTACACCTTC. Translated: CASSPRQGAGSGYTF.

This sequence joins TRBV6-5 and TRBJ1-3, with 7 bases identical to TRBD1. V shed 6 bases, J shed 5 bases, and the junction held 7 bases outside the gene matches. The V gene's germline CDR1 is MNHEY and CDR2 SVGAGI. The length of the CDR3 is 14 residues. The CDR3 region is CASSRSGGRNTIYF. CDR3 nucleotides: TGTGCCAGCAGCCGTTCAGGGGGGCGAAACACCATATATTTT.

The J gene is TRBJ2-5, the V gene TRBV27, with 8 bases aligning to TRBD2. Germline CDR1 reads MNHEY; CDR2 reads SMNVEV (reference sequence). The CDR3 spans 16 residues. The trim removed 8 bases at V and 5 bases at J, leaving 16 bases unmatched. The CDR3 is CASGNSFGGAWETQYF. DNA of the CDR3: TGTGCCAGCGGGAACTCATTCGGGGGGGCCTGGGAGACCCAGTACTTC.

The chain uses TRBV7-2 and TRBJ2-2, with a weak D call TRBD2 (5 bases). Germline CDR1 is SGHTA and CDR2 is FQGNSA. The CDR3 runs to 15 residues. V was cut by 8 bases and J by 2 bases, with 15 bases left in between. Written as DNA, the CDR3 is TGTGCCAGCCTAACAGCCGGGATTAACACCGGGGAGCTGTTTTTT. Translating gives CASLTAGINTGELFF.

This clone showed up just a few times. The rearrangement uses TRBV11-2 and TRBJ1-6; tentatively, D is TRBD1 (5 bases). The germline gives CDR1 SGHAT, CDR2 FQNNGV. CDR3 length: 15 residues. The V and J ends lost 7 bases and 10 bases respectively, with 20 bases between them. CDR3 sequence reads: CASTLEVQGNSPLHF. In nucleotides, the CDR3 is TGTGCCAGCACATTAGAAGTGCAGGGAAACTCACCCCTCCACTTT.

This chain joins TRBV19 and TRBJ2-3; the match to TRBD2 covers 14 bases. This CDR3 region has 14 residues. CDR1 and CDR2 (germline): LNHDA, SQIVND (reference sequence). The V gene end was trimmed by 9 bases and the J gene end by 4 bases; junction bases not matched to a gene: 3. CDR3 sequence (DNA): TGTGCCAGCGGGACTAGCGGGGGATCAGATACGCAGTATTTT. Translation gives CASGTSGGSDTQYF.

The V call is TRBV19, the J call TRBJ2-7, with 10 bases matching TRBD2. Germline CDR1 LNHDA, CDR2 SQIVND (reference sequence). Unmatched junction bases numbered 12, after V lost 0 bases and J lost 1 base. This CDR3 has 19 residues. DNA of the CDR3: TGTGCCAGTAGTATAGATGGTGGTAGCGGGGGGCGAAGATCCTACGAGCAGTACTTC. This encodes CASSIDGGSGGRRSYEQYF.

The chain combines TRBV25-1 with TRBJ2-1; 9 positions agree with TRBD2. There are 16 residues in the CDR3. Germline V gives CDR1 MGHDK, CDR2 SYGVNS. Trimming removed 4 bases from V and 3 bases from J; junction bases left unmatched: 7. CDR3 region: CASSGSGGRHYNEQFF. CDR3 coding DNA: TGTGCCAGCAGTGGTAGCGGGGGACGTCACTACAATGAGCAGTTCTTC. Looking up the rest from reference TRBV25-1 and TRBJ2-1 gives the full variable domain: EADIYQTPRYLVIGTGKKITLECSQTMGHDKMYWYQQDPGMELHLIHYSYGVNSTEKGDLSSESTVSRIRTEHFPLTLESARPSHTSQYLCASSGSGGRHYNEQFFGPGTRLTVL.

The genes are TRBV5-1 and TRBJ1-2; D gene unclear. This CDR3 region has 12 residues. The ends were cut back, 4 bases at V and 4 bases at J, with 8 bases in the middle. The germline V gene has CDR1 SGHRS and CDR2 YFSETQ. CDR3 coding DNA: TGCGCCAGCAGCGTCGACTTCTATGGCTACACCTTC. Protein product: CASSVDFYGYTF.

V gene TRBV6-5 combines with J gene TRBJ2-3; 10 bases agree with TRBD2. J was trimmed by 4 bases and V by 6 bases; bases with no gene match: 4. The CDR3 consists of 14 residues. CDR1 MNHEY and CDR2 SVGAGI come from the germline V gene. In DNA, the CDR3 is TGTGCCAGCAGCCCGGGACTAGCGTCAGATACGCAGTATTTT. Translated: CASSPGLASDTQYF.

The rearrangement links TRBV10-3 to TRBJ2-1, with D maybe TRBD1 (6 bases). This CDR3 has 13 amino acids. The germline V gene encodes CDR1 ENHRY and CDR2 SYGVKD. Trimming stripped 5 bases from V and 6 bases from J, with 11 bases between. Here the CDR3 reads CAISTGQSNEQFF. The CDR3, as DNA: TGTGCCATCAGTACCGGACAGAGCAATGAGCAGTTCTTC.

This clone appeared a few times. V gene TRBV7-2 combines with J gene TRBJ1-6; TRBD1 aligns across 7 bases. Germline CDR1 and CDR2: SGHTA and FQGNSA. After removal of 3 bases from V and 9 bases from J, the junction contained 5 bases not matched to a gene. The CDR3 runs to 14 residues. Here the CDR3 reads CASSLTGPRSPLHF. The DNA of the CDR3 is TGTGCCAGCAGCTTGACAGGGCCACGTTCACCCCTCCACTTT.

CDR3 sequence reads: CASSLGGSPLGNTIYF. CDR3 coding DNA: TGTGCCAGCAGCTTGGGGGGGTCCCCTTTGGGAAACACCATATATTTT. V and J are TRBV7-2 and TRBJ1-3; a possible D gene is TRBD1 (5 bases). CDR3 length: 16 residues. Looked up from germline, CDR1 is SGHTA and CDR2 is FQGNSA. Between the trimmed V and J ends, which lost 3 bases and 4 bases, there was a span of 16 bases.

This chain joins TRBV7-2 and TRBJ2-5; 7 bases fit TRBD1. V lost 1 base, J lost 4 bases, and 9 bases stayed unmatched. CDR1 is SGHTA, CDR2 FQGNSA, per germline. The CDR3 runs to 16 residues. CDR3 sequence reads: CASSLGSGGRAETQYF. CDR3 DNA sequence: TGTGCCAGCAGCTTAGGGTCAGGGGGTCGGGCAGAGACCCAGTACTTC.

In its sample, this clone was seen a few times. The chain uses TRBV19 and TRBJ1-4; TRBD1 might be the D (6 bases). Germline V gene lookup returns CDR1 LNHDA and CDR2 SQIVND (reference sequence). This CDR3 comprises 13 residues. The CDR3 sequence: CVSSQGVNEKLFF. As DNA, the CDR3 is TGTGTCTCATCACAGGGAGTAAATGAAAAACTGTTTTTT.

The CDR3, as DNA: TGTGCCAGCAGCCCAGGTGTTAGCAATCAGCCCCAGCATTTT. Amino acid sequence: CASSPGVSNQPQHF. This rearrangement joins TRBV9 to TRBJ1-5; D ambiguous. The V and J ends lost 4 bases and 0 bases respectively, with 8 bases between them. The germline gives CDR1 SGDLS, CDR2 YYNGEE. CDR3 length: 14 residues.

The V gene is TRBV3-1 (or the pseudogene TRBV3-2), the J gene TRBJ1-2, with TRBD1 matching over 7 bases. The length of the CDR3 is 16 residues. Unmatched junction bases numbered 10, after V lost 2 bases and J lost 4 bases. CDR1 LGHDT and CDR2 YNNKEL come from the germline V gene (reference sequence). Written as DNA, the CDR3 is TGTGCCAGCAGCCAACCGAACTGGGACAGTATCTATGGCTACACCTTC. The encoded protein is CASSQPNWDSIYGYTF.

The chain links TRBV10-3 to TRBJ2-7; D remains unclear. Germline CDR1 is ENHRY and CDR2 is SYGVKD. V lost 8 bases and J lost 4, with 12 bases in between. This CDR3 contains 12 residues. The DNA for the CDR3 is TGTGCCATCGGGCCATTCGCTTACGAGCAGTACTTC. This gives the protein CAIGPFAYEQYF.

This rearrangement joins TRBV28 to TRBJ1-3; D unclear. V was shortened by 3 bases and J by 0 bases, with 12 bases between the two germline ends. Germline V gives CDR1 MDHEN, CDR2 SYDVKM. The CDR3 covers 16 residues. CDR3 sequence (DNA): TGTGCCAGCAGTTTGGGCCTTCCCCTCTCTGGAAACACCATATATTTT. Its protein product is CASSLGLPLSGNTIYF.

The rearrangement joins TRBV9 to TRBJ1-5; the D gene is possibly TRBD1 (5 bases). The CDR3 loop spans 15 amino acids. V lost 3 bases, J lost 6 bases, and 16 bases lay in between. Germline V gene data show CDR1 as SGDLS and CDR2 as YYNGEE. The chain's CDR3 is CASSDRPGGSQPQHF. For the CDR3, the DNA is TGTGCCAGCAGCGACAGGCCGGGGGGTAGTCAGCCCCAGCATTTT.

V usage is TRBV27 and J usage is TRBJ2-6; 10 bases are a match to TRBD1. J was trimmed by 0 bases and V by 8 bases; bases with no gene match: 10. The CDR3 has 18 amino acids. Germline CDR1 and CDR2: MNHEY and SMNVEV (reference sequence). Written as DNA, the CDR3 is TGTGCCAGCCGGGACAGGGGTACTTTAAGCTCTGGGGCCAACGTCCTGACTTTC. Its translation: CASRDRGTLSSGANVLTF.

The chain links TRBV18 to TRBJ2-2; 12 bases are a match to TRBD1. This CDR3 region has 15 residues. Per germline, CDR1 KGHSH and CDR2 LQKENI. The ends lost 6 bases at V and 7 bases at J; junction bases unmatched: 6. CDR3 nucleotide sequence: TGTGCCAGCTCGACGGGACAGGGGGCCGGCGGGGAGCTGTTTTTT. Amino acids: CASSTGQGAGGELFF.

V usage is TRBV19 and J usage is TRBJ1-2, with D tentatively TRBD1 (5 bases). The CDR3 has 13 residues. Germline loops: CDR1 LNHDA, CDR2 SQIVND (reference sequence). Trimming took off 3 bases at V and 7 bases at J, with 12 bases between the two ends. The CDR3 region is CASSIQGLGGYTF. CDR3 sequence (DNA): TGTGCCAGTAGTATCCAGGGTCTGGGTGGCTACACCTTC.

J is TRBJ2-1 and V is TRBV6-2 or TRBV6-3, with 7 bases fitting TRBD2. Unmatched junction bases numbered 4, after V lost 5 bases and J lost 0 bases. In germline, CDR1 is MNHEY, CDR2 SVGEGT. This CDR3 has 15 amino acids. Written as DNA, the CDR3 is TGTGCCAGCAGTCGCCAGCGGGACTCCTACAATGAGCAGTTCTTC. Protein sequence: CASSRQRDSYNEQFF.